This T cell receptor beta chain was recorded in a study of T-cell memory formation after mild COVID-19. Study-wide background: TCR clusters largely stayed donor specific. Findings and limits, study-wide: Several responding clones turned up in pre-infection memory, indicating that cross-reactive memory may have taken part. CD4+ contracting clones lay mainly in CM and EM, CD8+ ones in EMRA.

This CDR3 is built from 12 residues. Germline CDR1 reads SQVTM; CDR2 reads ANQGSEA. The V and J ends lost 4 bases and 3 bases respectively, with 9 bases between them. To note about this clonotype: Its antigen is currently unknown.

Libraries for TCRalpha and TCRbeta carried sample barcodes and unique molecular identifiers via 5'RACE. TCRdb fed the 5' RACE reads into MiXCR, producing one record per CDR3 protein. The sample records roughly 100,000 distinct CDR3 sequences, under 15% being singletons. The chain uses TRBV29-1 and TRBJ1-2, with D tentatively TRBD1 (6 bases). Sequenced sample: PBMCs or a T cell subset sorted from them (not recorded which). The source of this sequence is an adult woman who had mild COVID-19 (a few samples of this study predate the infection). Cell type and time point are not known. This CDR3 is CSVVDRYYGYTF. CDR3 in DNA: TGCAGCGTTGTGGACAGATACTATGGCTACACCTTC.